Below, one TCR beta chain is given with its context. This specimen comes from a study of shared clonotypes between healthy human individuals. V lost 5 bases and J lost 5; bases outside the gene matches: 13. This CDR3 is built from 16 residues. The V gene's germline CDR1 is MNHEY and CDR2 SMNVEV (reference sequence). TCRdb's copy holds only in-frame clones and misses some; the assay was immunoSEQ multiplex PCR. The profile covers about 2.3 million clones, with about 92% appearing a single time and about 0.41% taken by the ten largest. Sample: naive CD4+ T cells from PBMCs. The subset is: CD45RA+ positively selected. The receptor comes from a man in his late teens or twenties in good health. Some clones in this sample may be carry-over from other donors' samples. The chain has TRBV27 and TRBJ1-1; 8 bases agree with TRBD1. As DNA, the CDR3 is TGTGCCAGCAGTCCCCAGTACGACAGGGGCCGGACTGAAGCTTTCTTT. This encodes CASSPQYDRGRTEAFF.